This T cell receptor (beta chain) is drawn from a study of blood T cell repertoires in COVID-19. Clones were read by immunoSEQ multiplex PCR, and TCRdb kept only the in-frame ones, dropping some. The sample carries 50,000 to 65,000 clones, approximately 87% recorded once. V was pared by 5 bases and J by 7 bases, with 11 bases between. The CDR3 sequence is 12 residues long. The chain uses TRBV12-3 or TRBV12-4 and TRBJ1-2, with D possibly matching TRBD1 (5 bases). This TCR was recovered from a human donor in a cohort sampled during active COVID-19. Sequencing input: peripheral blood. CDR3 sequence (DNA): TGTGCCAGCAGTCTGCAGGGAGGTGGCTACACCTTC. Its translation is CASSLQGGGYTF.